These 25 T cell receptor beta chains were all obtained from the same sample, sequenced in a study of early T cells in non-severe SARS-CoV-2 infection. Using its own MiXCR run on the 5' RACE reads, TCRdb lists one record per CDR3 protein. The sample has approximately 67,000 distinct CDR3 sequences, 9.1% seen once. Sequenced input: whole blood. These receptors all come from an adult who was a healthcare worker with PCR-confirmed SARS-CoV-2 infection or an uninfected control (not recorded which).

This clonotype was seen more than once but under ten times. DNA for the CDR3: TGTGCTACAGAGGGGAAATCCACAGATACGCAGTATTTT. Translating gives CATEGKSTDTQYF. The V and J genes are TRBV28 and TRBJ2-3; D tentatively fits TRBD1 or TRBD2 (5 bases each). The germline CDR1 and CDR2 sequences are MDHEN and SYDVKM. The CDR3 has 13 amino acids.

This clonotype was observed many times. CDR3 nucleotides: TGCGCCAGCAGCCACCACCAAGTGGGGACAGTGGAGGCTAGCACAGATACGCAGTATTTT. Its protein is CASSHHQVGTVEASTDTQYF. This chain links TRBV4-3 with TRBJ2-3, with 7 bases lining up with TRBD1. The CDR3 loop spans 20 amino acids. Per the germline V gene, CDR1 is LGHNA and CDR2 is YSLEER. The trim removed 3 bases at V and 0 bases at J, leaving 18 bases unmatched.

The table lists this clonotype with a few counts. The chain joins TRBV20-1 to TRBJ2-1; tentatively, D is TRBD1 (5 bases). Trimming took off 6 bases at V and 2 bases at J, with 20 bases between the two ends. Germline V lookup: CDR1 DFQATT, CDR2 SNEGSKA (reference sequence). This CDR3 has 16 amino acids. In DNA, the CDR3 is TGCAGTGCCACCCCCAGGGTGGGTTTGGCCTACAATGAGCAGTTCTTC. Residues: CSATPRVGLAYNEQFF.

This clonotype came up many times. In DNA form, the CDR3 reads TGTGCCAGCAGTGAGCTAGCGGGAGAAGCCGGGGAGCTGTTTTTT. This translates into CASSELAGEAGELFF. The rearrangement joins TRBV2 to TRBJ2-2, with TRBD2 identical over 10 bases. There are 15 residues in the CDR3. The trim removed 3 bases at V and 6 bases at J, leaving 4 bases unmatched. Germline lookup yields CDR1 SNHLY and CDR2 FYNNEI.

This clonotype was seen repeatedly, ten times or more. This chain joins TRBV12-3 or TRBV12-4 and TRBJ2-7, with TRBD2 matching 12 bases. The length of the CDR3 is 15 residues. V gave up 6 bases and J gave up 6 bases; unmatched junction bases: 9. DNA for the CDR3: TGTGCCAGCAGGCCGACTAGCGGGAGTTCTTTCGAGCAGTACTTC. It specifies CASRPTSGSSFEQYF.

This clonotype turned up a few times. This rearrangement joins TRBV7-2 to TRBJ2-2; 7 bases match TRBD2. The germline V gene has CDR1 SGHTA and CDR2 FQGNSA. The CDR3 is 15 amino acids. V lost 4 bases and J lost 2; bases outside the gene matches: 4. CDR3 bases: TGTGCCAGCAGCTCGGGACTACATAACACCGGGGAGCTGTTTTTT. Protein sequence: CASSSGLHNTGELFF.

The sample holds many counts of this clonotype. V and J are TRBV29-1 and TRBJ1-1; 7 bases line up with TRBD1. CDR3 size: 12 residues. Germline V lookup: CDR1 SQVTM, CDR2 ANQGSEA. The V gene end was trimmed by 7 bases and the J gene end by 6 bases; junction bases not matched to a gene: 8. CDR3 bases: TGCAGCGATCGGACAGGACGGGCTGAAGCTTTCTTT. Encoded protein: CSDRTGRAEAFF.

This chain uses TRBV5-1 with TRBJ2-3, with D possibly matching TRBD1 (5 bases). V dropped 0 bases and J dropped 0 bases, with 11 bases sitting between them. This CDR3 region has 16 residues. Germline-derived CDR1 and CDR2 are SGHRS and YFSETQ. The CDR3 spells CASSLEGAPSTDTQYF. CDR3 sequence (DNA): TGCGCCAGCAGCTTGGAAGGGGCCCCGAGCACAGATACGCAGTATTTT.

The CDR3 coding sequence is TGCGCCAGCAGGAACGGACTAGCGGCGAACACCGGGGAGCTGTTTTTT. It specifies CASRNGLAANTGELFF. The chain combines TRBV5-1 with TRBJ2-2; the match to TRBD2 covers 10 bases. The germline V gene has CDR1 SGHRS and CDR2 YFSETQ. The CDR3 covers 16 residues. Trimming took 5 bases from V and 0 from J; bases not matched to a gene: 4.

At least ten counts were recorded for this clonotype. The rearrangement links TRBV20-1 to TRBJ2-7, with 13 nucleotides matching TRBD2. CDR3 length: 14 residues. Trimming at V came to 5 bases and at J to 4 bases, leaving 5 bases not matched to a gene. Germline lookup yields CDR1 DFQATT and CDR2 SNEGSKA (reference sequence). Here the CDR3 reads CSALGLAGSYEQYF. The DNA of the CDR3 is TGCAGTGCTTTGGGACTAGCGGGATCTTACGAGCAGTACTTC.

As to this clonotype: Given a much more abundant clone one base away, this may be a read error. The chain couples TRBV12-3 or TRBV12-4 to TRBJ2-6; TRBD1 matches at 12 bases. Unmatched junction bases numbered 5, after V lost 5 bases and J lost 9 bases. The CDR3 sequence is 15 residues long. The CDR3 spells CASSGGTGGFNVLTF. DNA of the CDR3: TGTGCCAGCAGTGGCGGGACAGGGGGCTTCAACGTCCTGACTTTC.

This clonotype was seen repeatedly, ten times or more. In DNA form, the CDR3 reads TGTGCCAGCAGCCCTTACATAGGAGGGAATAATTCACCCCTCCACTTT. Translation gives CASSPYIGGNNSPLHF. The chain combines TRBV9 with TRBJ1-6; D is unresolved. CDR1 is SGDLS, CDR2 YYNGEE, per germline. The CDR3 length is 16 residues. The V gene lost 4 bases and the J gene lost 5 bases, with 16 bases spanning the gap.

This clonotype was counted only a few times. The CDR3 DNA follows: TGTGCCATCAGCTGGAGCGGGGATCACAATGAGCAGTTCTTC. This codes for CAISWSGDHNEQFF. V usage is TRBV10-3 and J usage is TRBJ2-1, with 7 bases lining up with TRBD2. In germline, CDR1 is ENHRY, CDR2 SYGVKD. V was pared by 6 bases and J by 5 bases, with 7 bases of the junction left unmatched. The CDR3 runs to 14 residues.

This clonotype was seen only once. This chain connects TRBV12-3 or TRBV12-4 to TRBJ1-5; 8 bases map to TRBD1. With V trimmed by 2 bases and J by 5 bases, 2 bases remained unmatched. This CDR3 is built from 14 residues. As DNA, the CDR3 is TGTGCCAGCAGTTTATCAGGGGGCGATCAGCCCCAGCATTTT. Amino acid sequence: CASSLSGGDQPQHF.

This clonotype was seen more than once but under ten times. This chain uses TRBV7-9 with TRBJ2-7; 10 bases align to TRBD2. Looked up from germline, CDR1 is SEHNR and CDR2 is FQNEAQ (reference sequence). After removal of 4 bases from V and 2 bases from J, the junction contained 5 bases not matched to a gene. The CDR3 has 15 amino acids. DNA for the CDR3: TGTGCCAGCAGCTATTCGAGCGGGAGGGCCTACGAGCAGTACTTC. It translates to CASSYSSGRAYEQYF.

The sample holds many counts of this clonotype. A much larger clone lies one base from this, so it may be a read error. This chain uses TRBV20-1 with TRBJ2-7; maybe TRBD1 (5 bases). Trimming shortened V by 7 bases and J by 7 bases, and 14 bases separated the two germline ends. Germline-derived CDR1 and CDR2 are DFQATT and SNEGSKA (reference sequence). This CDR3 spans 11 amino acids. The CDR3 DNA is TGCAGTGGGATAATAGGGGATGAGCAGTACTTC. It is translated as CSGIIGDEQYF.

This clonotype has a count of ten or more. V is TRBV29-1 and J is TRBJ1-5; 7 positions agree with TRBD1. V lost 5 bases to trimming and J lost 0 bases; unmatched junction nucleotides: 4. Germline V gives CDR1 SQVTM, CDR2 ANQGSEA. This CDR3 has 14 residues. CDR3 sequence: CSVSQGGSNQPQHF. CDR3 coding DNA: TGCAGCGTTTCCCAGGGGGGTAGCAATCAGCCCCAGCATTTT.

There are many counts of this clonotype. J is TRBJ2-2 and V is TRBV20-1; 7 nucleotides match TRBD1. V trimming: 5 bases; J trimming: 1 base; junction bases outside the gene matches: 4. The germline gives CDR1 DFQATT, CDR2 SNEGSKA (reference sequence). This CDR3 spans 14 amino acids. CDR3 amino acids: CSAGWTGNTGELFF. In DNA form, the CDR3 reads TGCAGTGCTGGATGGACAGGGAACACCGGGGAGCTGTTTTTT.

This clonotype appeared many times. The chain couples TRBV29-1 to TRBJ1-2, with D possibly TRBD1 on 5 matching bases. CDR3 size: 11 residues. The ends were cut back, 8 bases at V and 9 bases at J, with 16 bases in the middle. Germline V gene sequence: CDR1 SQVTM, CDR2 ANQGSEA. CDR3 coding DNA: TGCAGCACCGAAAGGGGAAAGAGCTACACCTTC. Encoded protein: CSTERGKSYTF.

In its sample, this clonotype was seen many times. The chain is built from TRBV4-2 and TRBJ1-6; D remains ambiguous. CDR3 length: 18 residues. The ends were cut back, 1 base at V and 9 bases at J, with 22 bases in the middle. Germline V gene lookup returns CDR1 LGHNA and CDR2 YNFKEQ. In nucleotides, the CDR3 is TGTGCCAGCAGCCAAGCGGGGTCGGACCGAGGCGGTGGTTCACCCCTCCACTTT. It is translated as CASSQAGSDRGGGSPLHF.

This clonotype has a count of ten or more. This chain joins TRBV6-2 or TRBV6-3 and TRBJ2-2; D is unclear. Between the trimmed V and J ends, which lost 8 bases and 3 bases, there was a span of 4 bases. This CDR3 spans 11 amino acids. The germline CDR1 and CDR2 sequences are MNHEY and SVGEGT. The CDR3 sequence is CASEYTGELFF. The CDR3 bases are TGTGCCAGCGAGTACACCGGGGAGCTGTTTTTT.

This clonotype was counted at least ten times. The CDR3, as DNA: TGTGCCAGCAGTCGGACTCCTGGGGCCAACGTCCTGACTTTC. This translates into CASSRTPGANVLTF. The V call is TRBV6-5, the J call TRBJ2-6; a possible D gene is TRBD2 (5 bases). The CDR3 length is 14 residues. V was pared by 5 bases and J by 2 bases, with 7 bases between. Germline CDR1 MNHEY, CDR2 SVGAGI.

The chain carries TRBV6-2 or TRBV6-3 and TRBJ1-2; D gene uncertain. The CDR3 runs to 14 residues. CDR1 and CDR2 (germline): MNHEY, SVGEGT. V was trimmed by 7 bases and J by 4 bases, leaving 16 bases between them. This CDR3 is CASTPQPQIYGYTF. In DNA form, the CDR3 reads TGTGCCAGCACCCCTCAGCCACAGATCTATGGCTACACCTTC.

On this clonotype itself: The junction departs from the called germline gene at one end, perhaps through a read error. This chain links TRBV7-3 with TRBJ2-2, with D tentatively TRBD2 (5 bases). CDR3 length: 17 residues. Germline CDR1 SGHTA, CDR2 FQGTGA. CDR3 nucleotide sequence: TGTGCCAGCAGCTTCTCGTGGGCCTTAACTAACACCGGGGAGCTTTTTTTT. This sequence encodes CASSFSWALTNTGELFF.

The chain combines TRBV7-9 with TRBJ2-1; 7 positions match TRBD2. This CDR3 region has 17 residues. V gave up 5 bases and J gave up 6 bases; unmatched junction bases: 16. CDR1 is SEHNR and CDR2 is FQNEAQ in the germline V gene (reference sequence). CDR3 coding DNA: TGTGCCAGCAGCCTAGGGAGGGGAGCGGGAACTTCCAATGAGCAGTTCTTC. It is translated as CASSLGRGAGTSNEQFF.